These 24 T cell receptor beta chains share one sample of origin, sequenced in a study of breast tumors, draining lymph nodes, adjacent tissues. TCRdb fed the multiplex PCR reads into MiXCR, producing one record per CDR3 protein. The repertoire holds 15,000 or so distinct CDR3 sequences, 45% to 60% seen once, with about 28% in the top ten. Sequencing was carried out using tumor-adjacent breast tissue. The receptors here all came from a female donor with breast cancer. Some clones in this sample may be carry-over from other donors' samples.

The gene calls are TRBV7-9 and TRBJ2-7; 10 nucleotides align to TRBD2. This CDR3 has 16 residues. The germline CDR1 and CDR2 sequences are SEHNR and FQNEAQ (reference sequence). The trim removed 4 bases at V and 5 bases at J, leaving 11 bases unmatched. The CDR3 nucleotides read TGTGCCAGCAGCTCATATACGGGACTAGCGTACCACGAGCAGTACTTC. It encodes CASSSYTGLAYHEQYF.

This chain joins TRBV7-9 and TRBJ2-7; the match to TRBD2 covers 7 bases. This CDR3 spans 16 amino acids. Germline CDR1 reads SEHNR; CDR2 reads FQNEAQ (reference sequence). With V trimmed by 8 bases and J by 5 bases, 18 bases remained unmatched. Here the CDR3 reads CASGSATGGRVDEQYF. The CDR3 DNA sequence: TGTGCCAGCGGCTCAGCTACGGGGGGAAGAGTGGACGAGCAGTACTTC.

This clonotype was counted ten times or more. The chain links TRBV20-1 to TRBJ2-1, with 14 bases matching TRBD2. With V trimmed by 5 bases and J by 0 bases, 6 bases remained unmatched. The CDR3 consists of 17 residues. CDR1 is DFQATT and CDR2 is SNEGSKA in the germline V gene (reference sequence). CDR3 sequence: CSASGTSGRSSYNEQFF. The CDR3 DNA reads TGCAGTGCTTCCGGGACTAGCGGGAGATCCTCCTACAATGAGCAGTTCTTC.

On this clonotype: A much more abundant neighbour one base away suggests this may be a read error. V gene TRBV6-2 or TRBV6-3 combines with J gene TRBJ1-1; no clear D gene. The CDR3 has 14 amino acids. The germline CDR1 and CDR2 sequences are MNHEY and SVGEGT. Trimming shortened V by 0 bases and J by 3 bases, and 8 bases separated the two germline ends. Written as DNA, the CDR3 is TGTGCCAGCAGTTACTCCGGACTGGACACTGAAGCTTTCTTT. This encodes CASSYSGLDTEAFF.

This chain links TRBV6-1 with TRBJ1-6, with 9 bases matching TRBD1. Germline loops: CDR1 MNHNS, CDR2 SASEGT. With V trimmed by 3 bases and J by 10 bases, 10 bases remained unmatched. There are 16 residues in the CDR3. CDR3 in amino acids: CASSDPGTGTRSPLHF. DNA of the CDR3: TGTGCCAGCAGTGATCCCGGGACAGGGACCCGCTCACCCCTCCACTTT.

The chain combines TRBV2 with TRBJ1-5; D unclear. Germline-derived CDR1 and CDR2 are SNHLY and FYNNEI. This CDR3 is 15 amino acids long. V was shortened by 1 base and J by 0 bases, with 7 bases between the two germline ends. The CDR3 loop reads CASSEDRLSNQPQHF. In DNA, the CDR3 is TGTGCCAGCAGTGAAGATAGACTTAGCAATCAGCCCCAGCATTTT.

Of note for this clonotype: At one end the junction does not follow the germline gene, possibly because of a read error. V is TRBV6-5 and J is TRBJ1-5; the match to TRBD1 covers 7 bases. The germline CDR1 and CDR2 sequences are MNHEY and SVGAGI. CDR3 length equals 15 residues. The CDR3 DNA sequence: TGTGCCAGCAGCAAACAGGGGCTTAAAAATCAGCCCCGGCATTTT. The encoded protein is CASSKQGLKNQPRHF.

This clonotype was counted at least ten times. This rearrangement joins TRBV20-1 to TRBJ2-3, with 8 bases identical to TRBD1. From germline, CDR1 is DFQATT and CDR2 SNEGSKA (reference sequence). CDR3 size: 14 residues. J gave up 2 bases and V 5 bases, and 6 bases lay outside the gene matches. The CDR3 region has the DNA TGCAGTGCTCCCCGGACAGGGAACACAGATACGCAGTATTTT. This sequence encodes CSAPRTGNTDTQYF.

In this sample, this clonotype turned up many times. The chain couples TRBV5-5 to TRBJ2-2; D is uncertain. This CDR3 has 18 amino acids. Germline V gene data show CDR1 as SGHKS and CDR2 as YYEKEE (reference sequence). V lost 2 bases and J 3 bases, leaving 20 bases between the germline ends. This chain's CDR3 is CASSLLAAFGYYTGELFF. The CDR3 nucleotides are TGTGCCAGCAGCTTACTGGCAGCGTTCGGTTATTACACCGGGGAGCTGTTTTTT.

This clonotype was observed at least ten times. This chain connects TRBV10-3 to TRBJ1-4; the D gene is possibly TRBD1 (5 bases). The CDR3 consists of 14 residues. Germline lookup yields CDR1 ENHRY and CDR2 SYGVKD. CDR3 in DNA: TGTGCTACTCTCCCCGACAGAAATAATGAAAAACTGTTTTTT. Translated: CATLPDRNNEKLFF.

This clonotype is termed medium-sized. The gene calls are TRBV7-9 and TRBJ1-3; D is unresolved. Trimming shortened V by 1 base and J by 4 bases, and 11 bases separated the two germline ends. The CDR3 is 15 residues long. The germline V gene encodes CDR1 SEHNR and CDR2 FQNEAQ (reference sequence). The CDR3 DNA follows: TGTGCCAGCAGCTTAGTACGTGGACGGGGAAACACCATATATTTT. Protein: CASSLVRGRGNTIYF.

This clonotype showed up many times. This chain links TRBV5-4 with TRBJ1-2, with TRBD1 as a possible D gene (5 bases). The CDR3 runs 14 residues. The germline V gene encodes CDR1 SGHNT and CDR2 YYREEE (reference sequence). V shed 3 bases and J shed 3 bases, with 12 bases lying between them. CDR3 coding DNA: TGTGCCAGCAGCTCGACAGCAGGCGACTATGGCTACACCTTC. This sequence encodes CASSSTAGDYGYTF.

This clonotype was observed many times. V is TRBV6-4 and J is TRBJ2-2; D is ambiguous. This CDR3 contains 13 residues. Trimming removed 5 bases at V and 4 bases at J, with 8 bases between. Germline CDR1 reads MRHNA; CDR2 reads SNTAGT. The CDR3, as DNA: TGTGCCAGCAGTAAACAGTTCACCGGGGAGCTGTTTTTT. Translation gives CASSKQFTGELFF.

This clonotype was seen a single time. The chain combines TRBV6-1 with TRBJ2-7; no firm D call. The germline V and J ends were trimmed by 6 bases and 4 bases, with 7 bases remaining between them. CDR3 length equals 11 residues. Germline CDR1 and CDR2: MNHNS and SASEGT. The CDR3 sequence: CASSLGYEQYF. The DNA of the CDR3 is TGTGCCAGCAGCCTCGGATACGAGCAGTACTTC.

The rearrangement joins TRBV12-3 or TRBV12-4 to TRBJ1-4, with 9 nucleotides matching TRBD1. There are 14 residues in the CDR3. V was pared by 5 bases and J by 7 bases, with 5 bases of the junction left unmatched. The CDR3 nucleotides are TGTGCCAGCAGTCGGGACAGGGCGACTGAAAAACTGTTTTTT. This translates into CASSRDRATEKLFF.

This chain uses TRBV12-3 or TRBV12-4 with TRBJ1-2; D unclear. The CDR3 is 13 amino acids. V dropped 4 bases and J dropped 2 bases, with 8 bases sitting between them. The CDR3 is CASSSSGNYGYTF. The DNA of the CDR3 is TGTGCCAGCAGTTCATCGGGGAACTATGGCTACACCTTC.

This clonotype is termed large. V gene TRBV4-3 combines with J gene TRBJ1-2, with D perhaps TRBD1 (5 bases). Deletions cut 6 bases from V and 7 bases from J, with 15 bases between. The CDR3 covers 13 residues. Germline loops: CDR1 LGHNA, CDR2 YSLEER. The CDR3 sequence: CASRPDSIGGYTF. In DNA, the CDR3 is TGCGCCAGCAGACCTGACAGCATCGGTGGCTACACCTTC.

This clonotype ranks as medium-sized. J is TRBJ1-2 and V is TRBV29-1, with TRBD1 identical over 8 bases. The CDR3 runs to 11 residues. Germline values: CDR1 SQVTM, CDR2 ANQGSEA. Trimming cost V 7 bases and J 7 bases; bases outside gene matches: 5. CDR3 region: CSADRGGGYTF. The CDR3 DNA sequence: TGCAGCGCTGACAGGGGAGGTGGCTACACCTTC.

The sample holds many counts of this clonotype. The genes are TRBV9 and TRBJ2-1; 8 bases map to TRBD2. Germline lookup yields CDR1 SGDLS and CDR2 YYNGEE. The trim removed 3 bases at V and 10 bases at J, leaving 12 bases unmatched. The CDR3 totals 15 residues. The CDR3 DNA reads TGTGCCAGCAGCGCACCGGGACTAGTCGCTAGCGAGCAGTTCTTC. Its protein product is CASSAPGLVASEQFF.

As concerns this clonotype: At one end, the junction sequence differs from germline, possibly due to a read error. V gene TRBV5-1 combines with J gene TRBJ2-3; D is unresolved. CDR3 length equals 14 residues. Germline CDR1 reads SGHRS; CDR2 reads YFSETQ. The CDR3 sequence: CASSFSTITDTRCF. The CDR3 nucleotides are TGCGCCAGCAGCTTTAGCACAATCACAGACACGCGGTGTTTT.

This clonotype was observed at least ten times. A much larger clone sits a single nucleotide away, making a read error possible. The conserved closing phenylalanine or tryptophan is absent in this CDR3, likely reflecting a read error. The rearrangement uses TRBV19 and TRBJ2-1; 7 bases map to TRBD2. CDR3 length: 16 amino acids. Losses at the gene ends were 5 bases for V and 0 bases for J; bases not matched to a gene: 7. In germline, CDR1 is LNHDA, CDR2 SQIVND (reference sequence). CDR3 DNA sequence: TGTGCCAGTAGTTCTACTAGCGCGCCCTCCTACAATGAGCAGTTCTCC. It encodes CASSSTSAPSYNEQFS.

This clonotype was seen ten or more times. A much bigger clone sits one base away, suggesting this may be a read error. The chain couples TRBV7-3 to TRBJ2-6; TRBD1 or TRBD2 may be the D gene (5 bases each). This CDR3 is built from 15 residues. Germline loops: CDR1 SGHTA, CDR2 FQGTGA. Written as DNA, the CDR3 is TGTGCCAGCAGCTTGTCTAGCACTGGGGCCAACGTCCTGCCTTTC. Translation gives CASSLSSTGANVLPF.

This clonotype was observed at least ten times. The gene calls are TRBV6-2 or TRBV6-3 and TRBJ2-3, with TRBD2 matching over 9 bases. V was clipped by 2 bases and J by 5 bases; unmatched bases: 8. The germline V gene encodes CDR1 MNHEY and CDR2 SVGEGT. The CDR3 spans 16 residues. The CDR3 is CASSYIAGEQEDTQYF. Written as DNA, the CDR3 is TGTGCCAGCAGTTACATAGCGGGGGAGCAGGAAGATACGCAGTATTTT.

This clonotype was seen many times. V usage is TRBV5-1 and J usage is TRBJ2-7; the match to TRBD2 covers 13 bases. CDR3 size: 17 residues. J lost 5 bases, V lost 2 bases, and 10 bases had no gene match. Germline V gene sequence: CDR1 SGHRS, CDR2 YFSETQ. The DNA of the CDR3 is TGCGCCAGCAGCTTAACAATTCGGACTAGCGGGAGCCACGAGCAGTACTTC. Translated, it gives CASSLTIRTSGSHEQYF.